The 5 T cell receptor beta chains below come from one sample, sequenced in a study of blood T cells in healthy people across ages. Sample-barcoded 5' priming and a J-beta primer mix drove a second PCR of roughly 7 to 11 cycles. TCRdb processed the 5' RACE reads anew with MiXCR; each CDR3 protein has one entry. The sample contains roughly 800,000 distinct CDR3 sequences, nearly 60% of which appear only once. The sequencing input was blood. Every receptor here comes from a man aged 25 to 40 in good health.

The rearrangement uses TRBV20-1 and TRBJ2-7, with D tentatively TRBD1 (6 bases). V lost 4 bases to trimming and J lost 0 bases, with 13 bases between them. The CDR3 is 14 residues long. Germline V gene sequence: CDR1 DFQATT, CDR2 SNEGSKA (reference sequence). The CDR3 loop is CSAKSGAASYEQYF. In nucleotides, the CDR3 is TGCAGTGCTAAATCAGGGGCCGCCTCCTACGAGCAGTACTTC.

The chain couples TRBV2 to TRBJ2-7; perhaps D is TRBD1 or TRBD2 (5 bases each). Trimming removed 7 bases from V and 6 bases from J, with 16 bases in between. Germline values: CDR1 SNHLY, CDR2 FYNNEI. The CDR3 consists of 13 residues. The CDR3 loop reads CASTRDQSGEQYF. In DNA, the CDR3 is TGTGCCAGCACTAGGGACCAGAGCGGCGAGCAGTACTTC.

The chain links TRBV29-1 to TRBJ2-5; the D is unclear. The V end lost 2 bases, the J end lost 1 base, and 11 bases lay between the germline ends. CDR3 size: 14 residues. Germline V gene lookup returns CDR1 SQVTM and CDR2 ANQGSEA. CDR3 residues: CSVERAGIQETQYF. DNA for the CDR3: TGCAGCGTTGAACGGGCAGGAATCCAAGAGACCCAGTACTTC.

Notes on this clonotype: The junction departs from the called germline gene at one end, perhaps through a read error. The V call is TRBV4-2, the J call TRBJ2-3, with D unresolved. The germline CDR1 and CDR2 sequences are LGHNA and YNFKEQ. This CDR3 has 17 amino acids. CDR3 residues: CASSPRAFAASTDTQYF. Written as DNA, the CDR3 is TGCGCCAGCAGTCCACGGGCCTTTGCGGCTAGCACAGATACGCAGTATTTT.

In this sample, this clonotype turned up a few times. This chain uses TRBV4-2 with TRBJ1-5; no definite D call. Trimming removed 1 base from V and 0 bases from J, with 7 bases in between. This CDR3 spans 15 amino acids. The germline V gene encodes CDR1 LGHNA and CDR2 YNFKEQ. The CDR3 bases are TGTGCCAGCAGCCAAGGAGAGTATAGCAATCAGCCCCAGCATTTT. Amino acid sequence: CASSQGEYSNQPQHF.